These 14 T cell receptor beta chains originate from one sample sequenced in a study of cytomegalovirus exposure and HLA in healthy donors. Sequenced by immunoSEQ multiplex PCR; TCRdb stores in-frame clones only, minus some. The table lists 150,000 to 200,000 clones, roughly nine tenths of them singletons. The specimen was PBMCs. These receptors were collected from a woman aged 25-40 years in good health and CMV-seronegative.

The chain uses TRBV9 and TRBJ2-7; 9 bases are shared with TRBD1. V shed 0 bases, J shed 3 bases, and the junction held 4 bases outside the gene matches. Germline lookup yields CDR1 SGDLS and CDR2 YYNGEE. The CDR3 contains 15 residues. For the CDR3, the DNA is TGTGCCAGCAGCGTAGGGACAGGGGCGAACTACGAGCAGTACTTC. Amino acids: CASSVGTGANYEQYF.

CDR3 region: CASSGLQGGEKLFF. CDR3 nucleotides: TGTGCCAGCAGTGGCCTCCAGGGGGGTGAAAAACTGTTTTTT. The chain links TRBV2 to TRBJ1-4; TRBD1 agrees at 7 bases. V was pared by 4 bases and J by 7 bases, with 6 bases of the junction left unmatched. The germline gives CDR1 SNHLY, CDR2 FYNNEI. CDR3 length equals 14 residues.

The J gene is TRBJ1-1, the V gene TRBV28, with D hard to call. Germline CDR1 reads MDHEN; CDR2 reads SYDVKM. The CDR3 totals 12 residues. Trimming took off 8 bases at V and 0 bases at J, with 7 bases between the two ends. Here the CDR3 reads CASETVNTEAFF. DNA for the CDR3: TGTGCCAGCGAAACAGTGAACACTGAAGCTTTCTTT.

The V and J genes are TRBV4-3 and TRBJ1-2, with 7 bases lining up with TRBD1. The junction had 2 bases not matched to a gene; V was cut back by 1 base and J by 3 bases. The CDR3 contains 14 residues. The germline gives CDR1 LGHNA, CDR2 YSLEER. Here the CDR3 reads CASSQADRDYGYTF. CDR3 DNA: TGCGCCAGCAGCCAAGCCGACAGGGACTATGGCTACACCTTC.

The V and J genes are TRBV2 and TRBJ2-6; D gene unclear. This CDR3 is 14 amino acids long. The V end was cut by 4 bases, the J end by 0 bases, with 4 bases between. CDR1 is SNHLY and CDR2 is FYNNEI in the germline V gene. The CDR3 is CASSGASGANVLTF. For the CDR3, the DNA is TGTGCCAGCAGTGGGGCCTCTGGGGCCAACGTCCTGACTTTC.

The chain recombines TRBV7-2 with TRBJ2-7; perhaps D is TRBD1 or TRBD2 (5 bases each). This CDR3 is 14 amino acids long. V gave up 3 bases and J gave up 6 bases, with 15 bases separating them. Germline assignment: CDR1 SGHTA and CDR2 FQGNSA. The DNA of the CDR3 is TGTGCCAGCAGCTTGCGTCGGGGCCTGGGCGAGCAGTACTTC. Its translation is CASSLRRGLGEQYF.

The gene calls are TRBV5-4 and TRBJ2-3, with D possibly being TRBD2 (5 bases). Per germline, CDR1 SGHNT and CDR2 YYREEE (reference sequence). This CDR3 comprises 12 residues. Trimming took 7 bases from V and 3 from J, leaving 9 bases between them. This CDR3 is CASHGVTDTQYF. CDR3 sequence (DNA): TGTGCCAGCCACGGGGTTACAGATACGCAGTATTTT.

The chain combines TRBV19 with TRBJ2-5, with unresolved D. Trimming removed 11 bases from V and 3 bases from J, with 10 bases in between. From germline, CDR1 is LNHDA and CDR2 SQIVND (reference sequence). This CDR3 region has 11 residues. In DNA, the CDR3 is TGTGCCTCGTCGTGGGAAGAGACCCAGTACTTC. Translation gives CASSWEETQYF.

The chain links TRBV7-2 to TRBJ2-3, with 10 bases aligning to TRBD2. Germline V gene data show CDR1 as SGHTA and CDR2 as FQGNSA. The CDR3 is 16 amino acids. J gave up 8 bases and V 5 bases, and 13 bases lay outside the gene matches. The CDR3 coding sequence is TGTGCCAGCAGCCCAAACCCAGCGGGGGGGCACGGTACGCAGTATTTT. This sequence encodes CASSPNPAGGHGTQYF.

This rearrangement joins TRBV10-3 to TRBJ2-2; D call uncertain. The CDR3 consists of 13 residues. Per germline, CDR1 ENHRY and CDR2 SYGVKD. The V end lost 6 bases, the J end lost 0 bases, and 5 bases lay between the germline ends. DNA for the CDR3: TGTGCCATCAGCTCCACGAACACCGGGGAGCTGTTTTTT. Translating gives CAISSTNTGELFF.

The CDR3 loop is CASSLGQGYEQFF. DNA of the CDR3: TGCGCCAGCAGCTTGGGACAGGGCTATGAGCAGTTCTTC. This rearrangement joins TRBV5-1 to TRBJ2-1, with TRBD1 matching 7 bases. The V gene end was trimmed by 0 bases and the J gene end by 8 bases; junction bases not matched to a gene: 2. Germline loops: CDR1 SGHRS, CDR2 YFSETQ. CDR3 length: 13 residues.

This clone was observed a few times. Here the CDR3 reads CASSQGSGLISYEQYF. The CDR3 DNA is TGTGCCAGCAGCCAAGGTTCCGGACTCATATCCTACGAGCAGTACTTC. This rearrangement joins TRBV4-2 to TRBJ2-7; maybe TRBD2 (5 bases). The CDR3 runs to 16 residues. Germline V lookup: CDR1 LGHNA, CDR2 YNFKEQ. V was shortened by 1 base and J by 1 base, with 14 bases between the two germline ends.

The chain has TRBV4-1 and TRBJ1-5; D unclear. The germline V gene has CDR1 MGHRA and CDR2 YSYEKL. The length of the CDR3 is 16 residues. The V end was cut by 0 bases, the J end by 2 bases, with 11 bases between. In DNA form, the CDR3 reads TGCGCCAGCAGCCAAGAAGTCTCACAGCGCAATCAGCCCCAGCATTTT. Protein: CASSQEVSQRNQPQHF.

This sequence joins TRBV30 and TRBJ1-6; D is possibly TRBD1 (6 bases). Germline CDR1 GTSNPN, CDR2 SVGIG (reference sequence). The V and J ends lost 0 bases and 2 bases respectively, with 26 bases between them. The CDR3 is 21 amino acids. The CDR3 DNA reads as TGTGCCTGGAGTGTACAATATTGGACAGTGAGGTCTGGGACCTATAATTCACCCCTCCACTTT. Protein: CAWSVQYWTVRSGTYNSPLHF. Full variable domain (missing parts from reference TRBV30 and TRBJ1-6): SQTIHQWPATLVQPVGSPLSLECTVEGTSNPNLYWYRQAAGRGLQLLFYSVGIGQISSEVPQNLSASRPQDRQFILSSKKLLLSDSGFYLCAWSVQYWTVRSGTYNSPLHFGNGTRLTVT.